This paragraph reports one T cell receptor beta chain. What it binds is not known. Gene names are the mouse ones. The read ends 1 residue before the CDR3 terminus; that terminus is restored from the germline J gene. The data were taken from a study of tissue T cells after allogeneic stem cell transplantation. Overall study findings and caveats: Few T cell clones were shared across patients, but motif clusters showed tissue-specific shared signatures. TCR repertoires tracked anatomic similarity, regardless of disease or transplant status. Some tissue clones might be persisting host cells; their alloreactivity or antigen specificity was not determined.

Trimming cost V 1 base and J 2 bases, with 14 bases left between them. Germline CDR1 reads NNHDY; CDR2 reads SYVADS. The CDR3 loop spans 16 amino acids. The time point was: mouse harvest day 7 after allogeneic transplant. Tail vein injection delivered 10^7 T-cell-depleted bone marrow cells and 10^6 splenic CD5+ T cells. B6 (H2b) cells into BALB/c (H2d) mice; tissues taken at day 7 or 14. TCRdb keeps only in-frame clones here, not all; method: immunoSEQ multiplex PCR. The profile shows about 4,200 clones, about 52% of them singletons. The receptor's source is a female BALB/c mouse given C57BL/6 T cells with graft-versus-host disease after an allogeneic hematopoietic cell transplant. Sequenced input: lymph node tissue. The chain couples TRBV13-3 to TRBJ2-5; possibly TRBD1 or TRBD2 for D (5 bases each). Here the CDR3 reads CASSDLRGKTQDTQYF. The CDR3 DNA, read in part, is TGTGCCAGCAGTGATCTTCGGGGCAAAACCCAAGACACCCAGTAC.